Sequencing of this T cell receptor (beta chain) was carried out in a study of T cell responses to AZD1222 COVID-19 vaccine. Some clones are missing from TCRdb's copy, which holds only in-frame ones; the method was immunoSEQ multiplex PCR. The sample records 150,000 to 200,000 clones, under 95% being singletons. V was trimmed by 0 bases and J by 9 bases, leaving 8 bases between them. This CDR3 region has 13 residues. Germline V gene data show CDR1 as LGHDT and CDR2 as YNNKEL (reference sequence). General study findings and limits: The peak T cell response came first, and repertoires were sampled only after it. Clonal diversity was possibly underestimated, and the donors were mostly white British, with more females.

This clone was counted once. Its antigen is undetermined. Sequencing was performed on peripheral blood, taken on day 0 of AZD1222 vaccination. The J gene is TRBJ2-2, the V gene TRBV3-1 (or the pseudogene TRBV3-2), with D unclear. The receptor was derived from an adult in good health. In DNA form, the CDR3 reads TGTGCCAGCAGCCAAGACACCAGGCGGGAGCTGTTTTTT. It yields the protein CASSQDTRRELFF.